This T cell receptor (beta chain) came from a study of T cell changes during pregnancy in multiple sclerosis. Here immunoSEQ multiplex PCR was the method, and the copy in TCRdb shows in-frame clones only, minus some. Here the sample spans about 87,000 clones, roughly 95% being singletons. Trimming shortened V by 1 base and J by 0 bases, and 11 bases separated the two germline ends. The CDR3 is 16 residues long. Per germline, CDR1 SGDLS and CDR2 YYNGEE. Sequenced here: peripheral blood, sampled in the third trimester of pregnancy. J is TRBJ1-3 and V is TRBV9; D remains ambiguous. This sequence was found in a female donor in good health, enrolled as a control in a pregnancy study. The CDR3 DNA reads TGTGCCAGCAGCGTATACGAACTGAGCTCTGGAAACACCATATATTTT. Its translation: CASSVYELSSGNTIYF.